Listed below are T cell receptor beta chains from one sample, sequenced in a study of blood T cell repertoires in COVID-19. Some clones are missing from TCRdb's copy, which holds only in-frame ones; the method was immunoSEQ multiplex PCR. The profile shows approximately 250,000 clones, roughly 82% of them singletons. The sequenced sample consisted of peripheral blood. These receptors all come from a woman of 80 years or more with COVID-19, enrolled during active disease. CDR3s include the opening cysteine and the closing phenylalanine or tryptophan. Fields, in order: clone size, V gene, J gene, D gene, CDR3 DNA, CDR3 protein. A D gene is named only where the DNA matches it firmly. Clone size is given for some rows only: seen once, a few or many times, or a class if the clone is expanded.

NA,TRBV10-2,TRBJ2-5,NA,TGCGCCAGCAGTGAGTCTGTCTCCCACGGGCAAGAGACCCAGTACTTC,CASSESVSHGQETQYF
NA,TRBV19,TRBJ2-3,TRBD2,TGTGCCAGTAGAAGACTAGCGGGGCGCACAGATACGCAGTATTTT,CASRRLAGRTDTQYF
NA,TRBV5-1,TRBJ2-2,TRBD2,TGCGCCAGCAGCTTGAGGCTAGCGGGGGGCCTGGGGTTAGGCTCCGGGGAGCTGTTTTTT,CASSLRLAGGLGLGSGELFF
NA,TRBV19,TRBJ1-5,NA,TGTGCCACCCGCCCCCCGCAGGGATACAATCAGCCCCAGCATTTT,CATRPPQGYNQPQHF
NA,TRBV5-1,TRBJ2-3,NA,TGCGCCAGCAGCCGCGGGACCAGCACAGATACGCAGTATTTT,CASSRGTSTDTQYF
NA,TRBV14,TRBJ2-5,NA,TGTGCCAGCAGCCCTCGGGATCGAGGGACCCAGTACTTC,CASSPRDRGTQYF
NA,TRBV15,TRBJ2-1,NA,TGTGCCACCAGCAGGGCGGCTGGCGGGGTAAAGTTCTTC,CATSRAAGGVKFF
NA,TRBV6-1,TRBJ1-5,TRBD1,TGTGCCAGCAGTGGTGGACAGGTGATTAGCAATCAGCCCCAGCATTTT,CASSGGQVISNQPQHF
NA,TRBV9,TRBJ2-7,TRBD1,TGTGCCAGCAGCGCCAGGACAGGGTTTGGGAACGAGCAGTACTTC,CASSARTGFGNEQYF
NA,TRBV7-2,TRBJ2-1,TRBD2,TGTGCCAGCAGCTTAGCGTCTGCGGGGGGGCAAAATGAGCAGTTCTTC,CASSLASAGGQNEQFF
NA,TRBV7-9,TRBJ2-1,TRBD1,TGTGCCAGCAGCCTCATAATAGTTTCGGGACAGGGTTTGTACAATGAGCAGTTCTTC,CASSLIIVSGQGLYNEQFF
NA,TRBV3-1/TRBV3-2,TRBJ1-6,NA,TGTGCCAGCAGCCAACCAAATTCACCCCTCCACTTT,CASSQPNSPLHF
NA,TRBV27,TRBJ1-6,NA,TGTGCCAGCAGTTCTTCTCCAGCGATATCACCCCTCCACTTT,CASSSSPAISPLHF
NA,TRBV5-5,TRBJ2-3,TRBD1,TGTGCCAGCACCAGGACAGGGCAGACAGATACGCAGTATTTT,CASTRTGQTDTQYF
few,TRBV6-5,TRBJ1-5,NA,TGTGCCAGCAGTATGGACAGTAGCAATCAGCCCCAGCATTTT,CASSMDSSNQPQHF
NA,TRBV2,TRBJ1-4,NA,TGTGCCAGCAGGTCTCAGCGAGCAACTAATGAAAAACTGTTTTTT,CASRSQRATNEKLFF
NA,TRBV28,TRBJ1-3,NA,TGTGCCAGCACTCCCCCCGGGATTTCTGGAAACACCATATATTTT,CASTPPGISGNTIYF
once,TRBV7-9,TRBJ2-1,NA,TGTGCCAGCAGCGGATACGACAGGAATGAGCAGTTCTTC,CASSGYDRNEQFF
NA,TRBV5-5,TRBJ2-3,NA,TGTGCCAGCAGCCCCCTTGGCATTAGCACAGATACGCAGTATTTT,CASSPLGISTDTQYF
NA,TRBV3-1/TRBV3-2,TRBJ1-2,TRBD1,TGTGCCAGCAGCCAAAGAAATAGGGGACAGGGGGTGAATGGCTACACCTTC,CASSQRNRGQGVNGYTF
once,TRBV5-1,TRBJ1-2,TRBD1,TGCGCCAGCAGCTTGGTCGCAGGGGGAAGCTATGGCTACACCTTC,CASSLVAGGSYGYTF
once,TRBV3-1/TRBV3-2,TRBJ2-1,TRBD2,TGTGCCAGCAGCCGTACCCTAAAGCGGGGGGGAAATGGGAATGAGCAGTTCTTC,CASSRTLKRGGNGNEQFF
few,TRBV19,TRBJ1-5,NA,TGTGCCAGTAGGGGCGAAGGACAGAGGCCTACGATTAGCAATCAGCCCCAGCATTTT,CASRGEGQRPTISNQPQHF
NA,TRBV7-8,TRBJ2-1,NA,TGTGCCAGCAGCTTCGCTTCGGGGGTTGTTGAGCAGTTCTTC,CASSFASGVVEQFF
NA,TRBV6-2/TRBV6-3,TRBJ1-1,TRBD1,TGTGCCAGCAGTTATGGAACAGGGGGGTCGAGGGCTGAAGCTTTCTTT,CASSYGTGGSRAEAFF
NA,TRBV15,TRBJ2-1,TRBD1,TGTGCCACCAGCAGCCAGGGACAGCATAACAATGAGCAGTTCTTC,CATSSQGQHNNEQFF
few,TRBV5-5,TRBJ1-3,NA,TGTGCCAGCAGCTTGGACTCCTTTGCGGCTGGTGGAAACACCATATATTTT,CASSLDSFAAGGNTIYF
NA,TRBV10-2,TRBJ1-6,TRBD1,TGCGCCAGCAGTCGCGACAGGGACCGATGGTCACCCCTCCACTTT,CASSRDRDRWSPLHF
NA,TRBV12-3/TRBV12-4,TRBJ2-5,NA,TGTGCCAGCAGCCGCCCCGGGAGGACCCAGTACTTC,CASSRPGRTQYF
NA,TRBV19,TRBJ2-1,NA,TGTGCCAGTAGTACCACACAACAGGGAACGGACAATGAGCAGTTCTTC,CASSTTQQGTDNEQFF
NA,TRBV5-1,TRBJ1-5,TRBD1,TGCGCCAGCAGGGAAGGGACAGGGGAACAGCCCCAGCATTTT,CASREGTGEQPQHF
NA,TRBV3-1/TRBV3-2,TRBJ1-1,TRBD1,TGTGCCAGCAGCCGGGGACAGGGCACGGGCACTGAAGCTTTCTTT,CASSRGQGTGTEAFF
NA,TRBV5-4,TRBJ1-6,TRBD1,TGTGCCAGCAGCTCAGGACAGGGGCCCCAGTCACCCCTCCACTTT,CASSSGQGPQSPLHF
few,TRBV7-2,TRBJ1-3,TRBD1,TGTGCCAGCAGATCAACAGGGGTCTCTGGAAACACCATATATTTT,CASRSTGVSGNTIYF
few,TRBV6-2/TRBV6-3,TRBJ2-7,TRBD2,TGTGCCAGCAGCAGGACTAGCGGGGGATTCCCGGTCGAGCAGTACTTC,CASSRTSGGFPVEQYF
NA,TRBV11-2,TRBJ1-2,NA,TGTGCCAGCAGCTTAGACCTCAACTATGGCTACACCTTC,CASSLDLNYGYTF
NA,TRBV23-1,TRBJ1-5,NA,TGCGCCAGTTCCCCAATGGACCTCAGGGGCCCCGAGCAACTCAATCAGCCCCAGCATTTT,CASSPMDLRGPEQLNQPQHF
NA,TRBV5-4,TRBJ2-2,TRBD2,TGTGCCAGCAGCCCCCTGGCTAGCGGGAACACCGGGGAGCTGTTTTTT,CASSPLASGNTGELFF
NA,TRBV4-2,TRBJ1-1,TRBD1,TGTGCCAGCAGCTACAGGGGGGACACTGAAGCTTTCTTT,CASSYRGDTEAFF
NA,TRBV14,TRBJ2-2,NA,TGTGCCAGCAGCCCGCGGAATTACGGCGCCGGGGAGCTGTTTTTT,CASSPRNYGAGELFF
NA,TRBV7-9,TRBJ1-2,NA,TGTGCCAGCAGCCCAAGCGGGGTTCAGAGTGGCTACACCTTC,CASSPSGVQSGYTF